These T cell receptor beta chains were read from a single sample in a study of human T cells and chemical hapten exposure. TCRdb called the RACE reads again in MiXCR, with one record for every CDR3 protein. The repertoire holds more than 80,000 distinct CDR3 sequences, with roughly a tenth as singletons. Sequenced here: whole blood, sampled in connection with sensitization to the hapten diphenylcyclopropenone (DPC). The receptors shown here come from a woman aged 55-75 years with alopecia areata. Some clones in this sample may be carry-over from other donors' samples. Each CDR3 is given without its conserved first and last residue. The listing skips clone size in some rows; elsewhere it reads once, few, many or a size class.

few	TRBV5-1	TRBJ2-3	ASSSYGTPDTDTQY
many	TRBV10-1	TRBJ1-2	ASRYTGEPYT
few	TRBV5-1	TRBJ1-4	ASSGGQGIWEKLF
many	TRBV11-3	TRBJ2-7	ASSFRPDVEQY
many	TRBV7-9	TRBJ2-2	ASSPRWGGTGELF
.	TRBV3-1	TRBJ2-4	ASSQVRGLLSNIQY
few	TRBV6-6	TRBJ2-5	ASSSGLAGAETQY
many	TRBV12-3/TRBV12-4	TRBJ2-1	ASLLTPHIAEQF
many	TRBV7-2	TRBJ2-1	ASSLILAGGPREQF
many	TRBV7-3	TRBJ2-1	ASRGPNYNEQF
many	TRBV29-1	TRBJ2-6	SVLSGTTGANVLT
many	TRBV2	TRBJ1-1	ASTPGTVNTEAF
.	TRBV29-1	TRBJ1-2	SVEDTPHYGYT
few	TRBV6-6	TRBJ2-7	ASSSRDRGAYEQY
many	TRBV18	TRBJ2-7	ASSPSEGYEQY
many	TRBV5-1	TRBJ1-2	ASSWGTGANYGYT
many	TRBV6-5	TRBJ2-3	ASSQPGLSDTQY
many	TRBV6-5	TRBJ1-5	ASSPRGQRQPQH
.	TRBV7-2	TRBJ1-1	ASSVQGAVNTEAF
many	TRBV12-3/TRBV12-4	TRBJ1-2	ASSRQTNYGYT
few	TRBV30	TRBJ2-5	AWSEDYRVTQY
many	TRBV20-1	TRBJ2-1	SGTSGGPPSYNEQF
many	TRBV5-1	TRBJ1-1	ASSLAGARANTEAF
many	TRBV20-1	TRBJ2-5	SAGDRVLETQY
many	TRBV12-3/TRBV12-4	TRBJ1-5	ASSWGQVNQPQH